One T cell receptor (beta chain) is described in this entry. Cohorts were determined from participant-reported clinical history. Authors' data handling: Nucleated cell number was recorded as an estimate derived from reference gene primer amplification. Using immunoSEQ multiplex PCR, the repertoire was profiled, and TCRdb retains in-frame clones only, with some absent. V and J calls and clone size are those listed in that table; D and trimming were worked out from the DNA. This table holds some 340,000 clones, over 90% found once. The CDR3 is made up of 13 amino acids. The J segment lost 8 bases and the V segment lost 2 bases, leaving 1 base of the junction unmatched. The germline CDR1 and CDR2 sequences are MNHEY and SVGEGT. These data come from a study of blood T cell repertoires in COVID-19.

This chain uses TRBV6-2 or TRBV6-3 with TRBJ2-1, with 9 bases matching TRBD1. This TCR derives from a woman in her thirties who had been exposed to COVID-19. Material: PBMCs or T cells enriched from blood (not recorded which). The CDR3 DNA sequence: TGTGCCAGCAGTTACAGGGACAGGGATGAGCAGTTCTTC. It codes for CASSYRDRDEQFF.